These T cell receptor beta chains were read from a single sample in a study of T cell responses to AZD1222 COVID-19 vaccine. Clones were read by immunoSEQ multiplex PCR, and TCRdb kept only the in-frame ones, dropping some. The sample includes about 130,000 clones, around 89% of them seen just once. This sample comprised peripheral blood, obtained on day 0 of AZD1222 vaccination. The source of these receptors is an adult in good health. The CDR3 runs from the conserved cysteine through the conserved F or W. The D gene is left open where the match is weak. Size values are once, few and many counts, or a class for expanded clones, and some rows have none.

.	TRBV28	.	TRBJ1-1	TGTGCCAGCAGCTACAGACTGAACACTGAAGCTTTCTTT	CASSYRLNTEAFF
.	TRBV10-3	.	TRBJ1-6	TGTGCCATCAGTGATGGAGGTGGGCGCGTAGCCCTCCACTTT	CAISDGGGRVALHF
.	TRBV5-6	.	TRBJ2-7	TGTGCCAGCAGCTTGCTACAGGGCGCCTACGAGCAGTACTTC	CASSLLQGAYEQYF
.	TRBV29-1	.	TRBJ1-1	TGCAGCGTTTGGGACAATGGAGCTTTCTTT	CSVWDNGAFF
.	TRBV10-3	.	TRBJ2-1	TGTGCCCTCAGGGGGGAGAATGAGCAGTTCTTC	CALRGENEQFF
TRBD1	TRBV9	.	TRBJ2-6	TGTGCCAGCAGCCCCCAGGACAGGGCAAGCTCTGGGGCCAACGTCCTGACTTTC	CASSPQDRASSGANVLTF
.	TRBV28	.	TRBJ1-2	TGTGCCAGCAGTTTAAACCAGGAAGGTTACACCTTC	CASSLNQEGYTF
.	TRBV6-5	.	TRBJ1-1	TGTGCCAGCACTCAAAGATTAGGAAGGCCTGAAGCTTTCTTT	CASTQRLGRPEAFF
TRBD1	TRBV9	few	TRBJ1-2	TGTGCCAGCAGCCCTCCGACAGGGAGGGATTTTAACTATGGCTACACCTTC	CASSPPTGRDFNYGYTF
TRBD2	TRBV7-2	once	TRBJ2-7	TGTGCCAGCAGCTTAACTAGCGGGAGGACCTACGAGCAGTACTTC	CASSLTSGRTYEQYF
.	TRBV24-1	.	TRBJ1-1	TGTGCCACCAGGCCGGGCGGGGGGAACACTGAAGCTTTCTTT	CATRPGGGNTEAFF
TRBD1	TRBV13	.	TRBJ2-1	TGTGCCAGCAGCTTACTCTACTACGATCCCCCGGACAGGAGATACAATGAGCAGTTCTTC	CASSLLYYDPPDRRYNEQFF
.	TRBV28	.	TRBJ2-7	TGTGCCAGCAATTGGGGACTTAAAACCTACGAGCAGTACTTC	CASNWGLKTYEQYF
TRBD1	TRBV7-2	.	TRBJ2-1	TGTGCCAGCAGCTTAGGGCGACAGGGGGCAAACAATGAGCAGTTCTTC	CASSLGRQGANNEQFF
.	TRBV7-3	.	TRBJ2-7	TGTGCCAGCAGCTTAAACCCAGGTACCTACGAGCAGTACTTC	CASSLNPGTYEQYF
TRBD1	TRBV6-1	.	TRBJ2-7	TGTGCCAGCAGTGATCAAGGGGGCCCCTACGAGCAGTACTTC	CASSDQGGPYEQYF
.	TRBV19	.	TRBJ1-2	TGTGCCAGTAGTGTAAGGACAGAAATCAACTATGGCTACACCTTC	CASSVRTEINYGYTF
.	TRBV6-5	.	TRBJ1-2	TGTGCCAGCAGTTACTACCCGGGGGGTAACTATGGCTACACCTTC	CASSYYPGGNYGYTF
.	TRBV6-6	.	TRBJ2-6	TGTGCCAGCAGTTACCAGGGGAGCTCTGGGGCCAACGTCCTGACTTTC	CASSYQGSSGANVLTF
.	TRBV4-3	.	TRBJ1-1	TGCGCCAGCAGCCCCGACAGCCACCGGGGAGCTTTCTTT	CASSPDSHRGAFF
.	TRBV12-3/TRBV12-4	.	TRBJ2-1	TGTGCCAGCAGTTTTTCGGGACGGGGTGTCCAGTTCTTC	CASSFSGRGVQFF
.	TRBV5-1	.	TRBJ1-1	TGCGCCAGCAGCTTGGAAGAATCCCTATTGAACACTGAAGCTTTCTTT	CASSLEESLLNTEAFF
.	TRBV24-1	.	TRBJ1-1	TGTGCCACCAGTGATAGTTCTGATTTCGGAAACACTGAAGCTTTCTTT	CATSDSSDFGNTEAFF
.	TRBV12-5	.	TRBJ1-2	TGTGCTAGTGGTTTGGATCCGGGCAGTCCTAGAGGCTACACCTTC	CASGLDPGSPRGYTF
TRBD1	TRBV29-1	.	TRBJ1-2	TGCAGCGTTGAGGACAGGGTCAACTATGGCTACACCTTC	CSVEDRVNYGYTF
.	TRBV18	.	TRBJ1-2	TGTGCCAGCTCACCACAAGACATGGGCTATGGCTACACCTTC	CASSPQDMGYGYTF
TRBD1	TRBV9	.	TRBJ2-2	TGTGCCTTCCCTTTTCCGGACAGGGGTGAGGGGACCGGGGAGCTGTTTTTT	CAFPFPDRGEGTGELFF
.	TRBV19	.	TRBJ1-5	TGTGCCAGTAGATTCCGGGGCTCAAATCAGCCCCAGCATTTT	CASRFRGSNQPQHF
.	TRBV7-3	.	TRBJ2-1	TGTGCCAGCAGCTACGACAATGAGCAGTTCTTC	CASSYDNEQFF
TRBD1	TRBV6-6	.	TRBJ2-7	TGTGCCAGCAGTCCGGGACAGAATTACGAGCAGTACTTC	CASSPGQNYEQYF
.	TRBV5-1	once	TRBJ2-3	TGCGCCAGCAGCTTGCGCCAGGGCCCAGATACGCAGTATTTT	CASSLRQGPDTQYF
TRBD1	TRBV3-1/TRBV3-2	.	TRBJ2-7	TGTGCCAGCAGCCAAAGCGCTGGGACAGTTTACGAGCAGTACTTC	CASSQSAGTVYEQYF
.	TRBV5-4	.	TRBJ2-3	TGTGCCAGCAGCTTTAAGGGGACAGATACGCAGTATTTT	CASSFKGTDTQYF
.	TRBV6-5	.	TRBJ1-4	TGTGCCAGCCGTCTCGGGGTTGGGAATGAAAAACTGTTTTTT	CASRLGVGNEKLFF
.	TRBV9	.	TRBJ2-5	TGTGCCAGCAGCGACCAAGAGACCCAGTACTTC	CASSDQETQYF
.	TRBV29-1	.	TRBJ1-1	TGCAGCGTTGAGGTAAACACTGAAGCTTTCTTT	CSVEVNTEAFF
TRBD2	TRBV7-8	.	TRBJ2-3	TGTGCCAGCAGCCCGTGGGGAGGGGACACAGATACGCAGTATTTT	CASSPWGGDTDTQYF
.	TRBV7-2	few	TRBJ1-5	TGTGCCAGCAGCGTCCGGGGGAATCAGCCCCAGCATTTT	CASSVRGNQPQHF
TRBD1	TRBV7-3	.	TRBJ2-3	TGTGCCAGCAGCCCGACAGGGGGCACAGATACGCAGTATTTT	CASSPTGGTDTQYF
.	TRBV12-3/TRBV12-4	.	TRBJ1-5	TGTGCCAGCAGTTTATCGGCTAATCAGCCCCAGCATTTT	CASSLSANQPQHF
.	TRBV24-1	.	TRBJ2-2	TGTGCCACCAGTGATTCAACGTATCTGGGTCGGACCGGGGAGCTGTTTTTT	CATSDSTYLGRTGELFF